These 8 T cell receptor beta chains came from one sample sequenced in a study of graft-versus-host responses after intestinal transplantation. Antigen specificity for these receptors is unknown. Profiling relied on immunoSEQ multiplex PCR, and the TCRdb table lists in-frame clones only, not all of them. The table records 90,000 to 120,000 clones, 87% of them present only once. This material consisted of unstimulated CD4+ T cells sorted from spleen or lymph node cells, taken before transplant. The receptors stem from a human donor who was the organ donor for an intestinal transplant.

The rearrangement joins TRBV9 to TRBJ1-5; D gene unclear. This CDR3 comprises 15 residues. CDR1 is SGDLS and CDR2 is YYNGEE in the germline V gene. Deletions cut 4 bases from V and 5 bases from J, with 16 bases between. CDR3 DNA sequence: TGTGCCAGCAGCCCAGGACGAGGGAGGGATCAGCCCCAGCATTTT. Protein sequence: CASSPGRGRDQPQHF.

CDR3 in amino acids: CASSLRLARSSTDTQYF. CDR3 DNA sequence: TGCGCCAGCAGTCTCCGTCTGGCCCGCTCTAGCACAGATACGCAGTATTTT. The genes are TRBV5-1 and TRBJ2-3; D gene ambiguous. Germline V gene data show CDR1 as SGHRS and CDR2 as YFSETQ. The length of the CDR3 is 17 residues. Trimming pared 5 bases from V and 0 bases from J, leaving 19 bases between. The variable domain in full, with the rest retrieved from reference TRBV5-1 and TRBJ2-3, is KAGVTQTPRYLIKTRGQQVTLSCSPISGHRSVSWYQQTPGQGLQFLFEYFSETQRNKGNFPGRFSGRQFSNSRSEMNVSTLELGDSALYLCASSLRLARSSTDTQYFGPGTRLTVL.

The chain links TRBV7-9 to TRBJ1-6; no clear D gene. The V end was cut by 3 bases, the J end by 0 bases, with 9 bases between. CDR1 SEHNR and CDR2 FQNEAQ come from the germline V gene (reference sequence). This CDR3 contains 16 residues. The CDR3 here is CASSFLSHSYNSPLHF. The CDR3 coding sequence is TGTGCCAGCAGCTTTCTTTCCCACTCCTATAATTCACCCCTCCACTTT.

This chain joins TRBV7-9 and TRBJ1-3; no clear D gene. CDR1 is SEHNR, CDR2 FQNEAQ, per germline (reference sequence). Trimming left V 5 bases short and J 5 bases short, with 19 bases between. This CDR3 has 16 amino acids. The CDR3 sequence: CASSLDRHPTRNTIYF. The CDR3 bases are TGTGCCAGCAGCCTAGATCGTCACCCAACCCGAAACACCATATATTTT.

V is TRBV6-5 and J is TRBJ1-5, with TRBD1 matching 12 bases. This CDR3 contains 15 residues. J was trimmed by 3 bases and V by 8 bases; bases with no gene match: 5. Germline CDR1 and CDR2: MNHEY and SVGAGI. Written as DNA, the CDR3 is TGTGCCAGCGGGGACAGGGGGCTTCCCAATCAGCCCCAGCATTTT. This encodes CASGDRGLPNQPQHF.

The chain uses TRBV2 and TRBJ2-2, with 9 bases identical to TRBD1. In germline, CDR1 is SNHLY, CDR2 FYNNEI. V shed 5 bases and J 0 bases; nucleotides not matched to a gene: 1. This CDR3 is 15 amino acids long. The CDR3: CASSRQGANTGELFF. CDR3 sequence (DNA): TGTGCCAGCAGTCGACAGGGGGCGAACACCGGGGAGCTGTTTTTT. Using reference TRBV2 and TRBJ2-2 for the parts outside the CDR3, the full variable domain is EPEVTQTPSHQVTQMGQEVILRCVPISNHLYFYWYRQILGQKVEFLVSFYNNEISEKSEIFDDQFSVERPDGSNFTLKIRSTKLEDSAMYFCASSRQGANTGELFFGEGSRLTVL.

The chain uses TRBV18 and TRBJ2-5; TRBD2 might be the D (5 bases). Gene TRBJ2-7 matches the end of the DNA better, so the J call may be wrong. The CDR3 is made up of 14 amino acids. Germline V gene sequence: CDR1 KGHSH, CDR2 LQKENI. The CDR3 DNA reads TGTGCCAGCTCACCACAGAGGGAATTCTACGAGCAGTACTTC. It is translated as CASSPQREFYEQYF.

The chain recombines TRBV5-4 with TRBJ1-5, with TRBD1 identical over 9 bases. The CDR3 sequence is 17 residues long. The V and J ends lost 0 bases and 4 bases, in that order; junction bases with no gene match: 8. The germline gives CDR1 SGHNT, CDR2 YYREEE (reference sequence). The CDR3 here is CASSLEQGQGMNQPQHF. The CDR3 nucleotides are TGTGCCAGCAGCTTGGAACAGGGACAGGGCATGAATCAGCCCCAGCATTTT.